The 3 T cell receptor beta chains below all came from one sample that was sequenced in a study of blood T cell repertoires in COVID-19. Sequencing was performed with immunoSEQ multiplex PCR; in TCRdb, only in-frame clones are kept and a portion is missing. The table shows 55,000 to 80,000 clones, with just over 90% occurring only once. The sequenced sample was peripheral blood. Receptors originate from a human donor in a cohort sampled during active COVID-19.

The chain couples TRBV20-1 to TRBJ2-1; unclear D gene. V lost 5 bases and J 8 bases, leaving 10 bases between the germline ends. The germline CDR1 and CDR2 sequences are DFQATT and SNEGSKA (reference sequence). The CDR3 sequence is 11 residues long. CDR3 amino acids: CSAESHDEQFF. In DNA, the CDR3 is TGCAGTGCTGAGTCTCACGATGAGCAGTTCTTC.

The CDR3 reads CASSYSGPGYEQYF. Written as DNA, the CDR3 is TGTGCCAGCAGTTACAGTGGACCAGGGTACGAGCAGTACTTC. The chain links TRBV6-5 to TRBJ2-7; D may be TRBD1 (5 bases). V was shortened by 2 bases and J by 4 bases, with 12 bases between the two germline ends. Per the germline V gene, CDR1 is MNHEY and CDR2 is SVGAGI. The CDR3 runs to 14 residues.

J is TRBJ2-7 and V is TRBV28; 9 bases fit TRBD2. J was trimmed by 5 bases and V by 8 bases; bases with no gene match: 4. Germline CDR1 MDHEN, CDR2 SYDVKM. The CDR3 length is 12 residues. The CDR3 spells CASRLAGNEQYF. In DNA, the CDR3 is TGTGCCAGCCGCCTAGCGGGAAACGAGCAGTACTTC.